The 20 T cell receptor beta chains in this list originate from one sample, sequenced in a study of T cell repertoires in cytomegalovirus infection (dated by TCRdb to about 2019). Sequenced using an Illumina HiSeq 1500. The public sequencing data were trimmed at Q25 with fastp and processed into clonotypes with MiXCR by TCRdb, which kept only in-frame beta chains. Under each unique CDR3 protein, matching rows form one entry showing the most common genes and DNA. The sample records roughly 760,000 distinct CDR3 sequences, about 40% of which are singletons. The ten top clones hold about 2.8% of the sample. Sequences were obtained from PBMCs. These receptors were taken from a human donor in good health (CMV status not recorded). Some clones in this sample may be carry-over from other donors' samples.

The chain combines TRBV5-8 with TRBJ2-7; TRBD1 aligns across 7 bases. Germline V CDR1 and CDR2: SGHTS, YDEGEE. V shed 2 bases and J 1 base; nucleotides not matched to a gene: 6. This CDR3 spans 15 amino acids. The chain's CDR3 is CASSLPGQISYEQYF. The CDR3 DNA follows: TGTGCCAGCAGCTTACCGGGACAGATTTCCTACGAGCAGTACTTC.

The genes are TRBV28 and TRBJ1-1, with unresolved D. Trimming cost V 6 bases and J 6 bases, with 17 bases left between them. The CDR3 totals 14 residues. Germline lookup yields CDR1 MDHEN and CDR2 SYDVKM. In nucleotides, the CDR3 is TGTGCCAGCAGAAACAGTTCGCCGGGCGCTGAAGCTTTCTTT. The encoded protein is CASRNSSPGAEAFF. Full variable domain (outside the CDR3, taken from reference TRBV28 and TRBJ1-1): DVKVTQSSRYLVKRTGEKVFLECVQDMDHENMFWYRQDPGLGLRLIYFSYDVKMKEKGDIPEGYSVSREKKERFSLILESASTNQTSMYLCASRNSSPGAEAFFGQGTRLTVV.

V gene TRBV6-6 combines with J gene TRBJ1-5; D is unresolved. Germline assignment: CDR1 MNHNY and CDR2 SVGAGI (reference sequence). Trimming left V 7 bases short and J 3 bases short, with 16 bases between. The length of the CDR3 is 15 residues. CDR3 protein: CASKFGQIYNQPQHF. DNA of the CDR3: TGTGCCAGCAAATTCGGGCAGATCTACAATCAGCCCCAGCATTTT.

The rearrangement uses TRBV7-6 and TRBJ1-4, with 9 bases matching TRBD1. Germline CDR1 reads SGHVS; CDR2 reads FNYEAQ. Trimming cost V 4 bases and J 5 bases; bases outside gene matches: 14. The CDR3 runs to 18 residues. CDR3 bases: TGTGCCAGCAGCTCCCTAACTCCCTCCGGGACAGGGAATGAAAAACTGTTTTTT. Amino acids: CASSSLTPSGTGNEKLFF.

In its sample, this clonotype was seen a few times. The V call is TRBV4-1, the J call TRBJ2-7; 9 bases agree with TRBD1. The germline gives CDR1 MGHRA, CDR2 YSYEKL. V was pared by 5 bases and J by 7 bases, with 12 bases of the junction left unmatched. CDR3 size: 15 residues. CDR3 bases: TGCGCCAGCAGCGAACCGGGACAGGGAAGCGGTGAGCAGTACTTC. Translating gives CASSEPGQGSGEQYF.

This clonotype was seen a handful of times. The chain carries TRBV30 and TRBJ1-1; weak D call: TRBD1 (6 bases). The CDR3 extends over 16 amino acids. Trimming stripped 0 bases from V and 0 bases from J, with 14 bases between. Germline V gene sequence: CDR1 GTSNPN, CDR2 SVGIG (reference sequence). The chain's CDR3 is CAWSVGPGQLNTEAFF. In DNA, the CDR3 is TGTGCCTGGAGTGTGGGGCCCGGACAGTTGAACACTGAAGCTTTCTTT.

The rearrangement joins TRBV7-2 to TRBJ1-1; D call uncertain. CDR3 length: 16 residues. Deletions cut 5 bases from V and 1 base from J, with 17 bases between. Per germline, CDR1 SGHTA and CDR2 FQGNSA. CDR3 in amino acids: CASSPRRVGTNTEAFF. As DNA, the CDR3 is TGTGCCAGCAGCCCCCGACGGGTCGGTACGAACACTGAAGCTTTCTTT. Using reference TRBV7-2 and TRBJ1-1 for the parts outside the CDR3, the full variable domain is GAGVSQSPSNKVTEKGKDVELRCDPISGHTALYWYRQSLGQGLEFLIYFQGNSAPDKSGLPSDRFSAERTGGSVSTLTIQRTQQEDSAVYLCASSPRRVGTNTEAFFGQGTRLTVV.

This chain uses TRBV10-2 with TRBJ1-5, with D uncertain. Germline assignment: CDR1 WSHSY and CDR2 SAAADI. Trimming pared 5 bases from V and 0 bases from J, leaving 8 bases between. CDR3 length: 14 residues. The CDR3 is CASSRETSNQPQHF. The CDR3 coding sequence is TGCGCCAGCAGTCGGGAGACTAGCAATCAGCCCCAGCATTTT.

The chain links TRBV11-1 to TRBJ2-7; TRBD1 agrees at 8 bases. The V and J ends lost 8 bases and 2 bases, in that order; junction bases with no gene match: 11. The CDR3 runs to 15 residues. Germline loops: CDR1 SGHAT, CDR2 FQDESV (reference sequence). This chain's CDR3 is CASSLRDRLPYEQYF. In DNA, the CDR3 is TGTGCCAGCTCTCTCCGGGACAGGCTGCCCTACGAGCAGTACTTC. Full variable domain (missing parts from reference TRBV11-1 and TRBJ2-7): EAEVAQSPRYKITEKSQAVAFWCDPISGHATLYWYRQILGQGPELLVQFQDESVVDDSQLPKDRFSAERLKGVDSTLKIQPAELGDSAMYLCASSLRDRLPYEQYFGPGTRLTVT.

This clonotype was found a few times. This chain connects TRBV20-1 to TRBJ2-3; the D is unclear. Germline-derived CDR1 and CDR2 are DFQATT and SNEGSKA (reference sequence). The CDR3 spans 14 residues. V was pared by 6 bases and J by 0 bases, with 13 bases between. The CDR3 bases are TGCAGTGCGGATATACCGGACAGCACAGATACGCAGTATTTT. It is translated as CSADIPDSTDTQYF.

This clonotype occurred a few times. V is TRBV25-1 and J is TRBJ2-7; perhaps TRBD2 as D (6 bases). Trimming stripped 5 bases from V and 7 bases from J, with 21 bases between. CDR3 length: 15 residues. CDR1 and CDR2 from the germline V gene are MGHDK and SYGVNS. Here the CDR3 reads CASSQLGGVDREQYF. The CDR3 nucleotides read TGTGCCAGCAGTCAGCTTGGAGGGGTTGACAGAGAGCAGTACTTC.

The V and J genes are TRBV7-8 and TRBJ2-5; 10 nucleotides agree with TRBD1. With 3 bases clipped from V and 0 bases from J, the junction kept 4 bases outside the gene matches. The CDR3 runs 16 residues. Germline CDR1 reads SGHVS; CDR2 reads FQNEAQ. The CDR3 DNA sequence: TGTGCCAGCAGCTTGGTGGACAGGGGGTACCAAGAGACCCAGTACTTC. Amino acids: CASSLVDRGYQETQYF.

This clonotype was seen only a few times. The chain is built from TRBV27 and TRBJ2-6; the D call may be TRBD1 or TRBD2 (6 bases each). The CDR3 totals 16 residues. From germline, CDR1 is MNHEY and CDR2 SMNVEV (reference sequence). V was pared by 6 bases and J by 0 bases, with 12 bases between. CDR3 sequence (DNA): TGTGCCAGCAGGGGGGGCGAGCTCTCTGGGGCCAACGTCCTGACTTTC. It yields the protein CASRGGELSGANVLTF.

Here the CDR3 reads CASSSLGGQYF. The CDR3 coding sequence is TGTGCCAGCAGTTCCCTCGGCGGGCAGTACTTC. The V gene is TRBV28, the J gene TRBJ2-7; D uncertain. Trimming shortened V by 4 bases and J by 9 bases, and 10 bases separated the two germline ends. This CDR3 comprises 11 residues. CDR1 and CDR2 from the germline V gene are MDHEN and SYDVKM.

The CDR3: CASSPIRVGITDTQYF. The CDR3, as DNA: TGTGCCAGCAGTCCTATAAGGGTCGGGATCACAGATACGCAGTATTTT. The genes are TRBV28 and TRBJ2-3; TRBD2 is a possible D gene (5 bases). V dropped 5 bases and J dropped 2 bases, with 17 bases sitting between them. The germline gives CDR1 MDHEN, CDR2 SYDVKM. The CDR3 runs to 16 residues.

The chain recombines TRBV12-3 or TRBV12-4 with TRBJ1-6; D is ambiguous. Trimming took off 6 bases at V and 7 bases at J, with 10 bases between the two ends. This CDR3 has 13 amino acids. The CDR3 nucleotides read TGTGCCAGCAGCTCCCGACCAAATTCACCCCTCCACTTT. It specifies CASSSRPNSPLHF.

The V and J genes are TRBV6-2 or TRBV6-3 and TRBJ2-1; 14 nucleotides align to TRBD2. CDR1 and CDR2 (germline): MNHEY, SVGEGT. The CDR3 totals 14 residues. V dropped 5 bases and J dropped 10; count of bases not matched to a gene: 4. CDR3 residues: CASSGTSGRGEQFF. In nucleotides, the CDR3 is TGTGCCAGCAGTGGGACTAGCGGGAGAGGAGAGCAGTTCTTC.

This clonotype was observed a handful of times. The gene calls are TRBV7-9 and TRBJ1-2; D might be TRBD1 (5 bases). V gave up 2 bases and J gave up 7 bases, with 17 bases separating them. The germline gives CDR1 SEHNR, CDR2 FQNEAQ (reference sequence). This CDR3 region has 15 residues. Written as DNA, the CDR3 is TGTGCCAGCAGCTTACGCCGTGAGGGGTTAGGTGGCTACACCTTC. The encoded protein is CASSLRREGLGGYTF.

This clonotype was counted ten times or more. The V gene is TRBV6-1, the J gene TRBJ1-6; TRBD1 is a possible D gene (5 bases). The germline V and J ends were trimmed by 4 bases and 1 base, with 17 bases remaining between them. The CDR3 is 18 residues long. Per germline, CDR1 MNHNS and CDR2 SASEGT. The CDR3 DNA follows: TGTGCCAGCAGTGGGTCCCTCTGGGGGGAATCCTATAATTCACCCCTCCACTTT. This encodes CASSGSLWGESYNSPLHF.

The rearrangement links TRBV6-2 or TRBV6-3 to TRBJ1-4; D may be TRBD1 (5 bases). Germline values: CDR1 MNHEY, CDR2 SVGEGT. V gave up 6 bases and J gave up 7 bases, with 9 bases separating them. The CDR3 length is 12 residues. The DNA of the CDR3 is TGTGCCAGCAGGCCCGACAGTGAAAAACTGTTTTTT. Amino acids: CASRPDSEKLFF.